The clone carrying this T cell receptor beta chain was detected only a few times. The CDR3 covers 14 residues. The germline V and J ends were trimmed by 3 bases and 0 bases, with 8 bases remaining between them. The germline V gene has CDR1 KGHDR and CDR2 SFDVKD. Molecular barcoding with unique molecular identifiers was used for the TCRbeta library. TCRdb reprocessed the PCR reads via MiXCR and lists one record per CDR3 protein. The sample records about 640,000 distinct CDR3 sequences, around 17% being singletons. The entry originates in a study of T-cell reconstitution after alpha-beta-depleted transplantation in children.

The source is a human donor who donated a stem cell graft to a child with acute myeloid leukemia. This chain connects TRBV24-1 to TRBJ2-7; D is ambiguous. The sample here was PBMCs from the stem cell graft donor, taken from the stem cell graft. CDR3 in amino acids: CATSDRDNSYEQYF. CDR3 in DNA: TGTGCCACCAGTGATCGAGACAACTCCTACGAGCAGTACTTC.